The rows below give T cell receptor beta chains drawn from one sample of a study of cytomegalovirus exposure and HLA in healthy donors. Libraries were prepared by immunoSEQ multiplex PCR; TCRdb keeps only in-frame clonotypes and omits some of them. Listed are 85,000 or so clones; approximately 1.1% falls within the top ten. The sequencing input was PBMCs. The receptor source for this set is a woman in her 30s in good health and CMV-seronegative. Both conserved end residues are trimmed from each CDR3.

ASSPLAGDTQY	TRBV9	TRBJ2-3
ASSITSGGQYEQF	TRBV19	TRBJ2-1
ASSRGQPRFYGYT	TRBV27	TRBJ1-2
AWSPGLGPLDYEQY	TRBV30	TRBJ2-7
AWIEQGAGGYT	TRBV30	TRBJ1-2
ASSPQGGTEAF	TRBV27	TRBJ1-1
ASRGQIYNEQF	TRBV19	TRBJ2-1
ASTKDGRVQETQY	TRBV6-1	TRBJ2-5
ASSPIAGSGYNEQF	TRBV18	TRBJ2-1
AWSPYRISYEQY	TRBV30	TRBJ2-7
ASSRRSLAGETQY	TRBV6-6	TRBJ2-5
ASSPTGTGETQY	TRBV5-4	TRBJ2-5
AGGRQGAYEQY	TRBV2	TRBJ2-7
AISESQGGDGYT	TRBV10-3	TRBJ1-2
ASSLGGQVNTEAF	TRBV5-1	TRBJ1-1
ASSSGLAGITDTQY	TRBV6-6	TRBJ2-3
ASRVDRALRYGYT	TRBV6-1	TRBJ1-2
SARRDRGSDEQY	TRBV29-1	TRBJ2-7
ASSTEKGDPYEQY	TRBV7-9	TRBJ2-7
ASSPRTGNYEQY	TRBV19	TRBJ2-7
AWTGRGYNEQF	TRBV30	TRBJ2-1
ASSLFGTGLGDSTEAF	TRBV5-6	TRBJ1-1
AWRFRGGNEKLF	TRBV30	TRBJ1-4
ASSLQGPSSGANVLT	TRBV5-1	TRBJ2-6
ASERMERGFGELF	TRBV19	TRBJ2-2
ASRLSGGAGEQY	TRBV5-1	TRBJ2-7
ASSAVRDSYEQY	TRBV5-6	TRBJ2-7
ASSYQGTNEKLF	TRBV6-5	TRBJ1-4
ASSEANYEQY	TRBV6-1	TRBJ2-7
ASSIYGQGPYNEQF	TRBV19	TRBJ2-1
ASISGTEAF	TRBV6-5	TRBJ1-1
ASSGRRRDQPQH	TRBV6-1	TRBJ1-5
ASSPSHPNRPSGNTIY	TRBV7-2	TRBJ1-3
ASSSRGDRAADTQY	TRBV7-9	TRBJ2-3
ASSISGRARNEQF	TRBV19	TRBJ2-1
ASSLEGARINTEAF	TRBV11-2	TRBJ1-1
AWSVGAANQPQH	TRBV30	TRBJ1-5
SVEGGGRGDTQY	TRBV29-1	TRBJ2-3
ASSFAGTGNTGELF	TRBV18	TRBJ2-2
ASSLSLDQPQH	TRBV5-5	TRBJ1-5
SVGEGNIQY	TRBV29-1	TRBJ2-4
ATSRVEGGSEAF	TRBV15	TRBJ1-1
ASSYEGANTGELF	TRBV7-9	TRBJ2-2
AISAGVSTEAF	TRBV10-3	TRBJ1-1
ASSQPDRGRTEAF	TRBV4-1	TRBJ1-1
ASRQTGTSGDTQY	TRBV6-6	TRBJ2-3
ASSLGTEAYEQY	TRBV7-6	TRBJ2-7
ASSPRTSGRGGSYEQY	TRBV18	NA
ASSTPGQGEAF	TRBV19	TRBJ1-1
ASSSAGGEETQY	TRBV11-2	TRBJ2-5
ASSLEGQGAPGANVLT	TRBV5-1	TRBJ2-6
ATSRDLTGFTDTQY	TRBV15	TRBJ2-3
ASSFMNTEAF	TRBV7-9	TRBJ1-1
ASSVSVFGNTIY	TRBV6-1	TRBJ1-3
ASRWGQTSYGYT	TRBV19	TRBJ1-2
ASSLTGGLNSPLH	TRBV5-6	TRBJ1-6
ASKGTGNTEAF	TRBV6-5	TRBJ1-1
ASSEGWRPANEKLF	TRBV25-1	TRBJ1-4
AWSHLEGEKLF	TRBV30	TRBJ1-4